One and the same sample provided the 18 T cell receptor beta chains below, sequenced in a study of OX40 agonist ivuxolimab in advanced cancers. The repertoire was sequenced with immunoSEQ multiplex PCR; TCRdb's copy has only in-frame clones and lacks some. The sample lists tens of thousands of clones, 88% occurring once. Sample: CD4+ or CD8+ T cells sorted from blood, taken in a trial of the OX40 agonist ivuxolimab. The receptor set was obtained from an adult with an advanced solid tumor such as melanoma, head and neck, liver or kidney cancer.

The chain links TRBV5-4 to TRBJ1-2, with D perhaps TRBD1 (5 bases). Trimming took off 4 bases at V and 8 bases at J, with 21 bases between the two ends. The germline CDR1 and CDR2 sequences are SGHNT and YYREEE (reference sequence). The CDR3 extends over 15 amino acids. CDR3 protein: CASSPPGDRQRGYTF. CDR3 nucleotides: TGTGCCAGCAGCCCCCCGGGGGATCGACAGCGGGGCTACACCTTC.

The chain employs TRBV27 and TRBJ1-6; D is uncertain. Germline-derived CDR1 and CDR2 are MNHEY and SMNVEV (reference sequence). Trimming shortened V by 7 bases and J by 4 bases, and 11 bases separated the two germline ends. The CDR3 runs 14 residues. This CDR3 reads CASTSDWYNSPLHF. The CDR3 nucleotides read TGTGCCAGCACTTCCGACTGGTATAATTCACCCCTCCACTTT.

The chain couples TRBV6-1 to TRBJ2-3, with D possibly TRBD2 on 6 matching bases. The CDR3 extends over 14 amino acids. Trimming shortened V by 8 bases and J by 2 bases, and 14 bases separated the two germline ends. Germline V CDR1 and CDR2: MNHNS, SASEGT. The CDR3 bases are TGTGCCAGCCGCCCGGGCGGGATCACAGATACGCAGTATTTT. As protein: CASRPGGITDTQYF.

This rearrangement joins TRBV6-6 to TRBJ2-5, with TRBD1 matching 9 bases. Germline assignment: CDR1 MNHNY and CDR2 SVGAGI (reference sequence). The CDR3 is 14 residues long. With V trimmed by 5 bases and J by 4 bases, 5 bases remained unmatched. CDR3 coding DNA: TGTGCCAGCAGTGCCACGACAGGGGGAGAGACCCAGTACTTC. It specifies CASSATTGGETQYF.

The CDR3 is CASSLALQGNYEQYF. CDR3 bases: TGCGCCAGCAGCTTGGCACTACAGGGGAACTACGAGCAGTACTTC. The chain links TRBV5-1 to TRBJ2-5; 7 bases align to TRBD1. The J call may not be correct, given that the DNA end is closer to TRBJ2-7. Germline CDR1 SGHRS, CDR2 YFSETQ. The CDR3 sequence is 15 residues long.

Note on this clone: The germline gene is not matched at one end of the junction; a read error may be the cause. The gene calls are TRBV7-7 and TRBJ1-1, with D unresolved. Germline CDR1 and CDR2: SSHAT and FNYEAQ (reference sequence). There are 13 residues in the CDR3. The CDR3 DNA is TGTACTAGCAGCTTCTCCAAGAACACTGAAGCTTCCTTT. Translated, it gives CTSSFSKNTEASF.

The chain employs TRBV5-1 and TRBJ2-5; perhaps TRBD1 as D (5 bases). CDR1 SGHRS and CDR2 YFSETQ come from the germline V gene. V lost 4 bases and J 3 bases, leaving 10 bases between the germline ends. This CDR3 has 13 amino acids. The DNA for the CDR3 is TGCGCCAGCAGCCAGGGTCCCGAAGAGACCCAGTACTTC. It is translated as CASSQGPEETQYF.

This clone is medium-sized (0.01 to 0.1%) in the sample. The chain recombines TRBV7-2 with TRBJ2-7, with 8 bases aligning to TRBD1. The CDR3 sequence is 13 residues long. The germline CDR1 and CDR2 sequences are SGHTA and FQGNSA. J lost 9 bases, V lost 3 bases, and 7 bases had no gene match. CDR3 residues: CASSLGQVYGQYF. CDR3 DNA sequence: TGTGCCAGCAGCTTGGGACAGGTGTATGGGCAGTACTTC. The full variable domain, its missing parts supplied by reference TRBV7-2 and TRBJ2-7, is GAGVSQSPSNKVTEKGKDVELRCDPISGHTALYWYRQSLGQGLEFLIYFQGNSAPDKSGLPSDRFSAERTGGSVSTLTIQRTQQEDSAVYLCASSLGQVYGQYFGPGTRLTVT.

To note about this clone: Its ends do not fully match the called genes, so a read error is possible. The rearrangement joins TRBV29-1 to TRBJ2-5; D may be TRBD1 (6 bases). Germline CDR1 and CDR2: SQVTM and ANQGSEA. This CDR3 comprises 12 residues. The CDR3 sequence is CSVGQKQEAQYF. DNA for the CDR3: TGCAGCGTCGGACAGAAACAAGAGGCCCAGTACTTC.

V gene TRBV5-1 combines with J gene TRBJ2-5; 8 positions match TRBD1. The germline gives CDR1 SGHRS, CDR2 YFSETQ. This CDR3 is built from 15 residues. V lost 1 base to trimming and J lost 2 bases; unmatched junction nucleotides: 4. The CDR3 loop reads CASSLNTGGQETQYF. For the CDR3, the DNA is TGCGCCAGCAGCTTGAACACAGGGGGGCAAGAGACCCAGTACTTC.

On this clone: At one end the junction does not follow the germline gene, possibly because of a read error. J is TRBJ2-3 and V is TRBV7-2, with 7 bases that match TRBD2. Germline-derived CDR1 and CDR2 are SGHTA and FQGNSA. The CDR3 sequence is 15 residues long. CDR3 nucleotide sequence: TGTGCCAGCAGCAAACAGCGGGGCAGCATAGATACGCAGTATTTT. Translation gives CASSKQRGSIDTQYF.

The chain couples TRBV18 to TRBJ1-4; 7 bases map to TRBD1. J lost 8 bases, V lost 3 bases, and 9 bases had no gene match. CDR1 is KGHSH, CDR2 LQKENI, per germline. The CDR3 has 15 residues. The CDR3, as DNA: TGTGCCAGCTCACCGCTCCGACAGGGTTACGAAAAACTGTTTTTT. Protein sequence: CASSPLRQGYEKLFF.

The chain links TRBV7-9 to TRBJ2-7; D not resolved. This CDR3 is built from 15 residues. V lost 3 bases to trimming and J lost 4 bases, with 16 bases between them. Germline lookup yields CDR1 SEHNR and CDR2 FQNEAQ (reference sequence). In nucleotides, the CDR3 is TGTGCCAGCAGCTTCCCAAGGGTGGGGATATACGAGCAGTACTTC. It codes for CASSFPRVGIYEQYF.

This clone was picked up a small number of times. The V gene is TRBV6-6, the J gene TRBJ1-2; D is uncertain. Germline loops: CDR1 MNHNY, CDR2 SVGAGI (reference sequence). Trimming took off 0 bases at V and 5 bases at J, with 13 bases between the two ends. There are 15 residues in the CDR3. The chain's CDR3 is CASSYSLHAPYGYTF. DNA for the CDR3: TGTGCCAGCAGTTACTCGCTTCATGCCCCGTATGGCTACACCTTC.

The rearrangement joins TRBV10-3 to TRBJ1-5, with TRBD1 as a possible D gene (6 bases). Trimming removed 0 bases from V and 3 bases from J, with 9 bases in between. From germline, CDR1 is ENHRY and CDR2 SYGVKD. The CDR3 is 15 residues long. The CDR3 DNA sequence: TGTGCCATCAGTGAGTCGACAGGAGCCAATCAGCCCCAGCATTTT. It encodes CAISESTGANQPQHF.

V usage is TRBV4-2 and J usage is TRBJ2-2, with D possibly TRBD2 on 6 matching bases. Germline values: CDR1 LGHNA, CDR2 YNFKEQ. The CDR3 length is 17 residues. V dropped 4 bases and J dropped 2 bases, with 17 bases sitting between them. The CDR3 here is CASSLLPAGSNTGELFF. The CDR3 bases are TGTGCCAGCAGCCTCCTCCCGGCGGGATCTAACACCGGGGAGCTGTTTTTT.

CDR3 DNA sequence: TGTGCTAGTGGTCCAGGACAGGGGGACTCCCCTGAAGCTTTCTTT. This translates into CASGPGQGDSPEAFF. J is TRBJ1-1 and V is TRBV12-5; the match to TRBD1 covers 10 bases. The CDR3 is made up of 15 amino acids. The germline CDR1 and CDR2 sequences are LGHNT and FRNRAP. Trimming at V came to 5 bases and at J to 6 bases, leaving 9 bases not matched to a gene.

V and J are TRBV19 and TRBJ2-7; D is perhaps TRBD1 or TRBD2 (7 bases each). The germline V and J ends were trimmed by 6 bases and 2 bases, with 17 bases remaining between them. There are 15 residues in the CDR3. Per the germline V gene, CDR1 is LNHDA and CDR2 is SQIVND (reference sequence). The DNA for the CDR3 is TGTGCCAGTAGGATTGGGGCAGGGGGGGCCTACGAGCAGTACTTC. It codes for CASRIGAGGAYEQYF.